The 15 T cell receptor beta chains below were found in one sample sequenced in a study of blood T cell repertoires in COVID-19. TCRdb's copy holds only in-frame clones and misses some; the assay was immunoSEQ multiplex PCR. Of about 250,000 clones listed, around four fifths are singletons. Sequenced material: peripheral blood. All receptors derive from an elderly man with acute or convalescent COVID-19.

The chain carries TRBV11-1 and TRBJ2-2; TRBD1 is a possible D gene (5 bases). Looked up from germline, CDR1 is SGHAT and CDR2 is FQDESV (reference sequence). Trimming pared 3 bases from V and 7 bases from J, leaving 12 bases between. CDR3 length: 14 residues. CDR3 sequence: CASSFQGNHGELFF. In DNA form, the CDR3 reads TGTGCCAGCAGCTTTCAGGGAAATCACGGGGAGCTGTTTTTT. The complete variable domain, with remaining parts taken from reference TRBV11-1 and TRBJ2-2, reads EAEVAQSPRYKITEKSQAVAFWCDPISGHATLYWYRQILGQGPELLVQFQDESVVDDSQLPKDRFSAERLKGVDSTLKIQPAELGDSAMYLCASSFQGNHGELFFGEGSRLTVL.

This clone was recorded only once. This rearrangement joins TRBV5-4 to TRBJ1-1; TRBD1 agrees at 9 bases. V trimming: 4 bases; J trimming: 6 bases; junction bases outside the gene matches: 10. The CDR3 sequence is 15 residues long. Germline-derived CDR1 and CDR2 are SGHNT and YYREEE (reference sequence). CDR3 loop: CASSRGTGSRAEAFF. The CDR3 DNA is TGTGCCAGCAGCCGGGGGACAGGGAGTAGGGCTGAAGCTTTCTTT.

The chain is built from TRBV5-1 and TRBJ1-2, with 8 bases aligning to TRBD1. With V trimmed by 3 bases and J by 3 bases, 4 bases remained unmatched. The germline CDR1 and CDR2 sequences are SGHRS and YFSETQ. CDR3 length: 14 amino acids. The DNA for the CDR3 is TGCGCCAGCAGCTCGGTGACAGGGGACTATGGCTACACCTTC. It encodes CASSSVTGDYGYTF.

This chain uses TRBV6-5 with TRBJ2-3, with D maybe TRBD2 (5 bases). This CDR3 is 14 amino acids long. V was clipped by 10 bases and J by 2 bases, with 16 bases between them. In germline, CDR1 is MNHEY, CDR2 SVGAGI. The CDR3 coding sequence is TGTGCCACCTCTAGAGGGAGACACACAGATACGCAGTATTTT. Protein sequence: CATSRGRHTDTQYF.

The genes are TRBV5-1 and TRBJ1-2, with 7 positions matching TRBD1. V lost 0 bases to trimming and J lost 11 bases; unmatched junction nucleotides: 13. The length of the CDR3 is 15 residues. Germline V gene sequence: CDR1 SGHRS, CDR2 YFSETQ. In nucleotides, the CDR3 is TGCGCCAGCAGCTTGGTCTCCGGGACAGCCCTACTATACACCTTC. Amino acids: CASSLVSGTALLYTF.

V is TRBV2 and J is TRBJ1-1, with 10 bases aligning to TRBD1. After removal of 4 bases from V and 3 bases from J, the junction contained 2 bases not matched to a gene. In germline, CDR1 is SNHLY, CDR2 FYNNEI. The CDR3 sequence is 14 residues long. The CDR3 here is CASSAGQGHTEAFF. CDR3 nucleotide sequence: TGTGCCAGCAGTGCGGGACAGGGGCACACTGAAGCTTTCTTT.

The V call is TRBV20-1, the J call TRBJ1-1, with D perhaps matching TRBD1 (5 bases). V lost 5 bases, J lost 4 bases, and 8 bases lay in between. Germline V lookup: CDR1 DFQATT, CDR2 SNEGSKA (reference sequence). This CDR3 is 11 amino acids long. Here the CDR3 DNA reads TGCAGTGCTTTGGGGGGCACTGAAGCTTTCTTT. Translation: CSALGGTEAFF.

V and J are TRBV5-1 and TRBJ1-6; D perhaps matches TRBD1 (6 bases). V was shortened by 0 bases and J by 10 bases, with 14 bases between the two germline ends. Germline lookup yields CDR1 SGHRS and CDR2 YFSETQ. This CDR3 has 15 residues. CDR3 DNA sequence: TGCGCCAGCAGCTTGGGTGCGCCAGGGGTATCACCCCTCCACTTT. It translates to CASSLGAPGVSPLHF.

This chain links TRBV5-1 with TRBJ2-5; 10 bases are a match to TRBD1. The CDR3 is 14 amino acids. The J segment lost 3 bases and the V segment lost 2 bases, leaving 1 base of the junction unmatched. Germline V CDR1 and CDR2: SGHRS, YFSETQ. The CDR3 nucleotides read TGCGCCAGCAGCTTCGGGACAGGGGAAGAGACCCAGTACTTC. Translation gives CASSFGTGEETQYF.

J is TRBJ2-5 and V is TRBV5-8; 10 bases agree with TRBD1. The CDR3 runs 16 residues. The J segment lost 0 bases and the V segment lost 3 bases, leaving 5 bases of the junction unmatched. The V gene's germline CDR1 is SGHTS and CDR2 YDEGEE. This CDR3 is CASSWTGTGDQETQYF. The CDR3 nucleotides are TGTGCCAGCAGCTGGACCGGGACAGGGGACCAAGAGACCCAGTACTTC.

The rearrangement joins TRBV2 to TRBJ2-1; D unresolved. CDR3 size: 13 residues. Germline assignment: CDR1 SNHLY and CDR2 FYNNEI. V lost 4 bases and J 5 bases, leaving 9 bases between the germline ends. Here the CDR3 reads CASSGTFNNEQFF. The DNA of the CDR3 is TGTGCCAGCAGTGGTACATTTAACAATGAGCAGTTCTTC.

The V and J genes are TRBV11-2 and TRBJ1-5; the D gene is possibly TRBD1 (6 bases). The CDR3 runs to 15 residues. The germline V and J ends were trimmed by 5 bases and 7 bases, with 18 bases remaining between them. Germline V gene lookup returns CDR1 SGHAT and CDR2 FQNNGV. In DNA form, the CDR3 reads TGTGCCAGCAGCCCAGGGGTAGGGGTGAGACAGCCCCAGCATTTT. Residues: CASSPGVGVRQPQHF.

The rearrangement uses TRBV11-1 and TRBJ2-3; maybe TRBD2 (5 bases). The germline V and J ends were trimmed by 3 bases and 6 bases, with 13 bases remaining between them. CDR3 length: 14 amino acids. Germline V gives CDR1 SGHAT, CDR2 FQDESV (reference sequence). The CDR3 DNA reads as TGTGCCAGCAGCTTTAGCGACCGGCGGGATACGCAGTATTTT. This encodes CASSFSDRRDTQYF.

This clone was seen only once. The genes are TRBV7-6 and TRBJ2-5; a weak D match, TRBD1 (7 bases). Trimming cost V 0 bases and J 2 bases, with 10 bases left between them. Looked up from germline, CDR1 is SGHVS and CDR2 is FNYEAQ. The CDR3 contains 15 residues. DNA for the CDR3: TGTGCCAGCAGCTTAGCGACAGGGAGGCAAGAGACCCAGTACTTC. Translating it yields CASSLATGRQETQYF. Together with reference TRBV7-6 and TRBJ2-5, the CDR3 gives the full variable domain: GAGVSQSPRYKVTKRGQDVALRCDPISGHVSLYWYRQALGQGPEFLTYFNYEAQQDKSGLPNDRFSAERPEGSISTLTIQRTEQRDSAMYRCASSLATGRQETQYFGPGTRLLVL.

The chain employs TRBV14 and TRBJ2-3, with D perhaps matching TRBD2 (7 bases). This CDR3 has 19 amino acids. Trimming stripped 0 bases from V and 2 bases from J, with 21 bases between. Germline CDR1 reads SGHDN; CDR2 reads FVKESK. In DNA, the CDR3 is TGTGCCAGCAGCCAAGAAGGGGGGGTCCGCGGATCCATCACAGATACGCAGTATTTT. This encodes CASSQEGGVRGSITDTQYF.